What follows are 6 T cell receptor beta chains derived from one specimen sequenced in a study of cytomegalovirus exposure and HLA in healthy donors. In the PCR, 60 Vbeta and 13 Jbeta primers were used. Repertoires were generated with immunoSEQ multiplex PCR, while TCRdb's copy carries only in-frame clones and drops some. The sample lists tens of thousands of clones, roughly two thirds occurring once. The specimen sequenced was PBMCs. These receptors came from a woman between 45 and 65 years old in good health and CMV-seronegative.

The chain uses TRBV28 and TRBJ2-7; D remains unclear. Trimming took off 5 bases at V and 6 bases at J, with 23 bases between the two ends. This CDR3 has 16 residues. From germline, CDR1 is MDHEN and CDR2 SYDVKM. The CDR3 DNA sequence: TGTGCCAGCAGTAGCGCCGCAACCTACACTCTCCTCGAGCAGTACTTC. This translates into CASSSAATYTLLEQYF.

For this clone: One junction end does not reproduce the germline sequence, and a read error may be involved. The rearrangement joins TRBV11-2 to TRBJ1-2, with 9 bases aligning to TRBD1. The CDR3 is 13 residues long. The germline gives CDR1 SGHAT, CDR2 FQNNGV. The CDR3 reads CDSSPGTGYSYNF. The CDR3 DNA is TGTGACAGCAGCCCCGGGACAGGGTACAGTTACAACTTC.

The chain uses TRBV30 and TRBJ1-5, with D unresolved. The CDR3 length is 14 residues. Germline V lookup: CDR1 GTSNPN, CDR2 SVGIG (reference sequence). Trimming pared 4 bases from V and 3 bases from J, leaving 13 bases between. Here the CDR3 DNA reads TGTGCCTGGACCGACGGCAGGCCCAATCAGCCCCAGCATTTT. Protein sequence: CAWTDGRPNQPQHF.

CDR3 sequence (DNA): TGTGCCAGCTCACCCCTACAGGGGAACACCGGGGAGCTGTTTTTT. Protein product: CASSPLQGNTGELFF. The chain uses TRBV18 and TRBJ2-2; possible D gene TRBD1, 6 bases. The CDR3 extends over 15 amino acids. The V and J ends lost 3 bases and 1 base respectively, with 9 bases between them. Looked up from germline, CDR1 is KGHSH and CDR2 is LQKENI.

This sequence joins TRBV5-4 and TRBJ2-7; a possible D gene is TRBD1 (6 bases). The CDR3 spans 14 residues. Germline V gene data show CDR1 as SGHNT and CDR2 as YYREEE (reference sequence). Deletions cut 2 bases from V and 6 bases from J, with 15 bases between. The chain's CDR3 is CASSFNRVGSEQYF. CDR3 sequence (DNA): TGTGCCAGCAGCTTTAACAGGGTGGGAAGCGAGCAGTACTTC. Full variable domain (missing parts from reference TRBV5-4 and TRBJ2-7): ETGVTQSPTHLIKTRGQQVTLRCSSQSGHNTVSWYQQALGQGPQFIFQYYREEENGRGNFPPRFSGLQFPNYSSELNVNALELDDSALYLCASSFNRVGSEQYFGPGTRLTVT.

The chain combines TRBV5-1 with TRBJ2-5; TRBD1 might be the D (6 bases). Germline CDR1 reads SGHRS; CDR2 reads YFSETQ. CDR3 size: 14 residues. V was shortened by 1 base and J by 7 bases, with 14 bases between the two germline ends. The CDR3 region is CASSLNGQGGTQYF. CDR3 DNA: TGCGCCAGCAGCTTGAACGGTCAAGGGGGGACCCAGTACTTC.